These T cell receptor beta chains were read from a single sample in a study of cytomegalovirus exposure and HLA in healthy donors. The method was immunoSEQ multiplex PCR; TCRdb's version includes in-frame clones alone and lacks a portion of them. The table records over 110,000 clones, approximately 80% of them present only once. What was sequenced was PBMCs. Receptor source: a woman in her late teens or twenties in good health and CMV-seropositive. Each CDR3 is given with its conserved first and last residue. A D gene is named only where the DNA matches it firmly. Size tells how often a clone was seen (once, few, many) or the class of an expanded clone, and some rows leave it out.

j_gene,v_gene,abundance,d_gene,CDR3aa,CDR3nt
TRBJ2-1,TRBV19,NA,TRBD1,CASNRGTSYNEQFF,TGTGCCAGTAACAGGGGTACGTCCTACAATGAGCAGTTCTTC
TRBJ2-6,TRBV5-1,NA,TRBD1,CASSSNRGTGANVLTF,TGCGCCAGCAGCAGTAACAGGGGGACTGGGGCCAACGTCCTGACTTTC
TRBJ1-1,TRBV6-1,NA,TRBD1,CASSPGTENTEAFF,TGTGCCAGCAGCCCCGGGACAGAGAACACTGAAGCTTTCTTT
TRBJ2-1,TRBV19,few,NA,CASSILGGLYENEQFF,TGTGCCAGTAGTATCCTCGGGGGGCTCTATGAAAATGAGCAGTTCTTC
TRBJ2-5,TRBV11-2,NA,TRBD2,CASSSGLAGEYQETQYF,TGTGCCAGCAGCTCGGGACTAGCGGGGGAGTACCAAGAGACCCAGTACTTC
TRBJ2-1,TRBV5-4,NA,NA,CASTHGGRNEQFF,TGTGCCAGCACCCACGGGGGGCGCAATGAGCAGTTCTTC
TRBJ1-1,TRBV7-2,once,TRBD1,CASSLGGQGPPEAFF,TGTGCCAGCAGCTTAGGGGGACAGGGCCCTCCTGAAGCTTTCTTT
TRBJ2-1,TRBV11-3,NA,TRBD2,CASSSGGRGEQFF,TGTGCCAGCAGCTCGGGGGGGCGTGGTGAGCAGTTCTTC
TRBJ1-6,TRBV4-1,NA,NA,CASSQASIYNSPLHF,TGCGCCAGCAGCCAAGCCAGTATTTATAATTCACCCCTCCACTTT
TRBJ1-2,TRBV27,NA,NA,CASSLWPGQTDGYTF,TGTGCCAGCAGTTTATGGCCAGGACAGACGGATGGCTACACCTTC
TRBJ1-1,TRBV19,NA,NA,CASSIFSYSEAFF,TGTGCCAGTAGTATATTCTCTTACAGTGAAGCTTTCTTT
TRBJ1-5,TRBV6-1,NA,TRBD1,CASVGTGNQPQHF,TGTGCCAGCGTCGGGACAGGGAATCAGCCCCAGCATTTT
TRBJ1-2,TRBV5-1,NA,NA,CASSLDGSRGYTF,TGCGCCAGCAGCTTGGACGGGAGCCGTGGCTACACCTTC
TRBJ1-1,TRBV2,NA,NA,CASRGGARYTEAFF,TGTGCCAGCCGGGGGGGGGCGCGGTACACTGAAGCTTTCTTT
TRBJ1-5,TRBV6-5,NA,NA,CASRISGGNQPQHF,TGTGCCAGCAGGATCTCAGGGGGCAATCAGCCCCAGCATTTT
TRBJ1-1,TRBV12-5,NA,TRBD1,CASGLGQGDVMTEAFF,TGTGCTAGTGGTCTCGGACAGGGGGATGTTATGACTGAAGCTTTCTTT
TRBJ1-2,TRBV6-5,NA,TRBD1,CASSYLQGVGYGYTF,TGTGCCAGCAGTTACTTACAGGGGGTAGGGTATGGCTACACCTTC
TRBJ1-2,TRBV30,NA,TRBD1,CAWSGQGADGYTF,TGTGCCTGGAGTGGACAGGGGGCGGATGGCTACACCTTC
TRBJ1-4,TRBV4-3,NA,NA,CASSQDTEQNEKLFF,TGCGCCAGCAGCCAAGACACAGAGCAGAATGAAAAACTGTTTTTT
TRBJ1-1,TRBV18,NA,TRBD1,CASSPEQGARTEAFF,TGTGCCAGCTCACCCGAACAGGGGGCGCGCACTGAAGCTTTCTTT